This T cell receptor (beta chain) was documented in a study of T cell responses to AZD1222 COVID-19 vaccine. Study-level information: The study pooled second doses at about 4 or about 12 weeks. Study observations and caveats: A rise in Spike-specific TCR breadth and depth followed two AZD1222 doses.

Measured with immunoSEQ multiplex PCR; TCRdb has only the in-frame clones, and not every one. This table holds about 260,000 clones, 80% to 95% found once. Remarks on this clone: Its antigen is undetermined.

The V gene end was trimmed by 5 bases and the J gene end by 7 bases; junction bases not matched to a gene: 5. The CDR3 has 13 amino acids. Germline V gene sequence: CDR1 MNHNY, CDR2 SVGAGI (reference sequence). The chain couples TRBV6-6 to TRBJ1-5; 7 bases map to TRBD1. The sample in question was peripheral blood, obtained on day 0 of AZD1222 vaccination. This clonotype originated in an adult in good health. In DNA, the CDR3 is TGTGCCAGCAGTCGATCCAGGGGGCAGCCCCAGCATTTT. The encoded protein is CASSRSRGQPQHF.